These 28 T cell receptor beta chains were all obtained from the same sample, sequenced in a study of shared clonotypes between healthy human individuals. TCRdb's copy holds only in-frame clones and misses some; the assay was immunoSEQ multiplex PCR. This sample carries over a million clones, approximately 98.5% of them seen once, and the ten largest clones take around 0.38%. The sequencing input was naive CD4+ T cells sorted from blood. Subset indicated: CD45RA+ positively selected. The source is a man younger than 45 in good health.

This clone came up once. The V call is TRBV6-1, the J call TRBJ2-1; the D gene is possibly TRBD2 (5 bases). V lost 11 bases and J lost 8, with 22 bases in between. The CDR3 spans 14 residues. Germline loops: CDR1 MNHNS, CDR2 SASEGT. CDR3 nucleotides: TGTGCCGTCCCTAGGACTCCCGGCTTCCATGAGCAGTTCTTC. Its translation: CAVPRTPGFHEQFF.

V usage is TRBV6-1 and J usage is TRBJ2-7, with 7 bases that match TRBD1. The CDR3 extends over 15 amino acids. The J segment lost 4 bases and the V segment lost 6 bases, leaving 12 bases of the junction unmatched. Germline assignment: CDR1 MNHNS and CDR2 SASEGT. For the CDR3, the DNA is TGTGCCAGCAGCAAAAATGGGGGACAGTCTTACGAGCAGTACTTC. It is translated as CASSKNGGQSYEQYF.

The chain recombines TRBV10-2 with TRBJ2-5; D gene unclear. The CDR3 runs 17 residues. V dropped 8 bases and J dropped 5 bases, with 27 bases sitting between them. CDR1 WSHSY and CDR2 SAAADI come from the germline V gene. The DNA for the CDR3 is TGCGCCAGCTCGGGCGTAAGGAGAGGCTTAAAATTCGAGACCCAGTACTTC. Encoded protein: CASSGVRRGLKFETQYF.

The rearrangement joins TRBV11-1 to TRBJ2-6; TRBD2 matches 7 bases. Germline CDR1 and CDR2: SGHAT and FQDESV (reference sequence). V lost 6 bases, J lost 2 bases, and 7 bases stayed unmatched. The CDR3 runs to 16 residues. This chain's CDR3 is CASRTGGLPGANVLTF. CDR3 in DNA: TGTGCCAGCAGGACGGGGGGACTTCCTGGGGCCAACGTCCTGACTTTC.

This clone was found a few times. This sequence joins TRBV28 and TRBJ1-2, with D hard to call. V lost 2 bases and J 5 bases, leaving 9 bases between the germline ends. The CDR3 covers 13 residues. Per germline, CDR1 MDHEN and CDR2 SYDVKM. The CDR3 coding sequence is TGTGCCAGCAGTTTAATGTCCAGTTATGGCTACACCTTC. This encodes CASSLMSSYGYTF.

This clone has only one observation. Other DNA sequences in the sample encode the same CDR3. This rearrangement joins TRBV27 to TRBJ2-7, with D possibly TRBD1 on 5 matching bases. Germline V CDR1 and CDR2: MNHEY, SMNVEV (reference sequence). Trimming shortened V by 3 bases and J by 1 base, and 7 bases separated the two germline ends. This CDR3 has 13 amino acids. In nucleotides, the CDR3 is TGTGCCAGCAGTTTGCAGGGTTCCTACGAGCAGTACTTC. It codes for CASSLQGSYEQYF.

V gene TRBV11-2 combines with J gene TRBJ2-1; either TRBD1 or TRBD2 may supply D (6 bases each). Germline V CDR1 and CDR2: SGHAT, FQNNGV. This CDR3 has 14 residues. V was trimmed by 5 bases and J by 12 bases, leaving 20 bases between them. Here the CDR3 DNA reads TGTGCCAGCAGCCGGGTAGGGGGGCCCGGAGCGCAGTTCTTC. It codes for CASSRVGGPGAQFF.

The CDR3 DNA is TGTGCCAGCAGTTCAACTCGAGGCGCTGAAGCTTTCTTT. Its translation is CASSSTRGAEAFF. The rearrangement links TRBV28 to TRBJ1-1; D is unresolved. The CDR3 totals 13 residues. The germline V gene encodes CDR1 MDHEN and CDR2 SYDVKM. V was pared by 4 bases and J by 6 bases, with 12 bases between.

This clone was observed once. This chain uses TRBV6-1 with TRBJ2-4; unclear D gene. V dropped 5 bases and J dropped 3 bases, with 8 bases sitting between them. The CDR3 loop spans 13 amino acids. Germline assignment: CDR1 MNHNS and CDR2 SASEGT. The CDR3 region is CASSPGHKNIQYF. The CDR3 nucleotides are TGTGCCAGCAGTCCGGGCCACAAAAACATTCAGTACTTC.

V and J are TRBV7-8 and TRBJ2-5; TRBD2 aligns across 8 bases. Germline CDR1 and CDR2: SGHVS and FQNEAQ. The CDR3 sequence is 17 residues long. The trim removed 4 bases at V and 1 base at J, leaving 11 bases unmatched. The DNA of the CDR3 is TGTGCCAGCAGCTCGCACGTGATACTAGCGGTCCAAGAGACCCAGTACTTC. Translating it yields CASSSHVILAVQETQYF.

The chain is built from TRBV19 and TRBJ2-2; a weak D match, TRBD2 (6 bases). CDR3 size: 15 residues. Trimming took 3 bases from V and 0 from J, leaving 8 bases between them. CDR1 LNHDA and CDR2 SQIVND come from the germline V gene (reference sequence). The CDR3 coding sequence is TGTGCCAGTAGTATCGCTAGCGCGAACACCGGGGAGCTGTTTTTT. It specifies CASSIASANTGELFF.

This clone has just one count. This CDR3 reads CASSVDWGVAGGITGELFF. For the CDR3, the DNA is TGTGCCAGCAGCGTAGATTGGGGTGTAGCGGGAGGGATCACCGGGGAGCTGTTTTTT. This sequence joins TRBV9 and TRBJ2-2; 11 positions agree with TRBD2. This CDR3 has 19 amino acids. From germline, CDR1 is SGDLS and CDR2 YYNGEE. V was clipped by 0 bases and J by 4 bases; unmatched bases: 11.

The chain joins TRBV5-5 to TRBJ2-3; TRBD1 agrees at 7 bases. This CDR3 has 15 residues. CDR1 and CDR2 (germline): SGHKS, YYEKEE (reference sequence). Trimming took 6 bases from V and 1 from J; bases not matched to a gene: 8. The CDR3 reads CASTSGQARTDTQYF. CDR3 nucleotides: TGTGCCAGCACTTCCGGACAGGCCCGCACAGATACGCAGTATTTT.

Note on this clone: Other DNA sequences in this sample translate to the same CDR3. The chain employs TRBV29-1 and TRBJ2-5; 11 bases fit TRBD2. J lost 5 bases, V lost 4 bases, and 0 bases had no gene match. The CDR3 contains 12 residues. The germline CDR1 and CDR2 sequences are SQVTM and ANQGSEA. The CDR3 sequence is CSVGLAGETQYF. The CDR3 DNA reads TGCAGCGTTGGACTAGCGGGGGAGACCCAGTACTTC.

This chain links TRBV19 with TRBJ1-5, with TRBD1 matching over 7 bases. There are 15 residues in the CDR3. Germline lookup yields CDR1 LNHDA and CDR2 SQIVND (reference sequence). The J segment lost 6 bases and the V segment lost 3 bases, leaving 8 bases of the junction unmatched. CDR3 nucleotides: TGTGCCAGTAGTATTACAGGGGAAGGGCCTCAGCCCCAGCATTTT. It yields the protein CASSITGEGPQPQHF.

The chain carries TRBV6-1 and TRBJ1-1; D is undetermined. Per germline, CDR1 MNHNS and CDR2 SASEGT. The CDR3 runs to 13 residues. With 2 bases removed from V and 4 bases from J, the gap between germline ends came to 8 bases. This chain's CDR3 is CASSEYRATEAFF. CDR3 in DNA: TGTGCCAGCAGTGAATATAGGGCCACTGAAGCTTTCTTT.

The chain recombines TRBV5-1 with TRBJ2-5; D is possibly TRBD1 or TRBD2 (5 bases each). Per the germline V gene, CDR1 is SGHRS and CDR2 is YFSETQ. The CDR3 spans 15 residues. V lost 4 bases and J lost 2, with 15 bases in between. For the CDR3, the DNA is TGCGCCAGCAGCGACCAGGGCTCGGGACAAGAGACCCAGTACTTC. It is translated as CASSDQGSGQETQYF.

The chain recombines TRBV5-6 with TRBJ2-3, with 7 bases aligning to TRBD1. Germline trimming cut 4 bases from V and 3 bases from J; bases unmatched to any gene: 2. CDR1 and CDR2 from the germline V gene are SGHDT and YYEEEE. The CDR3 sequence is 13 residues long. CDR3 nucleotide sequence: TGTGCCAGCAGCGACAGGGTGACAGATACGCAGTATTTT. Its translation: CASSDRVTDTQYF.

As for this clone: This sample includes further DNA sequences coding for the same CDR3. The chain recombines TRBV28 with TRBJ1-5; perhaps TRBD1 as D (6 bases). In germline, CDR1 is MDHEN, CDR2 SYDVKM. This CDR3 region has 13 residues. With 9 bases removed from V and 1 base from J, the gap between germline ends came to 10 bases. The CDR3 reads CASQGYSNQPQHF. Written as DNA, the CDR3 is TGTGCCAGTCAGGGGTACAGCAATCAGCCCCAGCATTTT.

The chain is built from TRBV28 and TRBJ2-7, with 7 bases matching TRBD1. The V gene's germline CDR1 is MDHEN and CDR2 SYDVKM. The V and J ends lost 2 bases and 3 bases, in that order; junction bases with no gene match: 4. The CDR3 consists of 14 residues. CDR3 bases: TGTGCCAGCAGTTTACGGGACAGCAACTACGAGCAGTACTTC. Translation: CASSLRDSNYEQYF.

The chain combines TRBV15 with TRBJ1-4; tentative D call: TRBD1 (5 bases). Trimming stripped 0 bases from V and 5 bases from J, with 19 bases between. Germline lookup yields CDR1 LNHNV and CDR2 YYDKDF (reference sequence). The CDR3 totals 18 residues. The CDR3 here is CATSRDLGHPGRNEKLFF. In DNA, the CDR3 is TGTGCCACCAGCAGAGATCTCGGCCATCCAGGGCGGAATGAAAAACTGTTTTTT.

Here the CDR3 DNA reads TGTGCCAGCAGGCCCTCCCTCGGGGGCAAATCCTACGAGCAGTACTTC. It encodes CASRPSLGGKSYEQYF. The chain uses TRBV28 and TRBJ2-7, with D perhaps TRBD1 or TRBD2 (6 bases each). The CDR3 contains 16 residues. Germline V gives CDR1 MDHEN, CDR2 SYDVKM. V gave up 6 bases and J gave up 1 base, with 19 bases separating them.

This rearrangement joins TRBV18 to TRBJ2-5; D perhaps matches TRBD2 (5 bases). V was shortened by 3 bases and J by 3 bases, with 8 bases between the two germline ends. Germline CDR1 KGHSH, CDR2 LQKENI. The length of the CDR3 is 13 residues. This chain's CDR3 is CASSPDWEETQYF. CDR3 bases: TGTGCCAGCTCACCGGACTGGGAAGAGACCCAGTACTTC.

Comment on this clone: The junction departs from the called germline gene at one end, perhaps through a read error. The chain employs TRBV7-3 and TRBJ2-1, with D unresolved. The CDR3 covers 13 residues. Germline CDR1 and CDR2: SGHTA and FQGTGA. For the CDR3, the DNA is TGTGCCAGCAGCTCCCGGACCAACAATGGGCAGTTCTTC. This sequence encodes CASSSRTNNGQFF. Based on the CDR3 plus reference TRBV7-3 and TRBJ2-1, the full variable domain is GAGVSQTPSNKVTEKGKYVELRCDPISGHTALYWYRQSLGQGPEFLIYFQGTGAADDSGLPNDRFFAVRPEGSVSTLKIQRTERGDSAVYLCASSSRTNNGQFFGPGTRLTVL.

This chain uses TRBV10-3 with TRBJ2-7; possible D gene TRBD1, 7 bases. The CDR3 is made up of 15 amino acids. V dropped 8 bases and J dropped 5 bases, with 22 bases sitting between them. Looked up from germline, CDR1 is ENHRY and CDR2 is SYGVKD. The CDR3 DNA is TGTGCCATCTCTACTGACAGGGACGGGAGCAACGAGCAGTACTTC. This codes for CAISTDRDGSNEQYF.

This chain joins TRBV5-1 and TRBJ2-7, with a possible D match to TRBD2 (6 bases). The ends were cut back, 4 bases at V and 2 bases at J, with 10 bases in the middle. Germline V CDR1 and CDR2: SGHRS, YFSETQ. This CDR3 spans 13 amino acids. The CDR3 sequence: CASSPAGPYEQYF. In DNA form, the CDR3 reads TGCGCCAGCAGCCCGGCGGGGCCCTACGAGCAGTACTTC.

The chain links TRBV5-1 to TRBJ2-2; weak D call: TRBD1 (6 bases). The CDR3 consists of 16 residues. Germline V gives CDR1 SGHRS, CDR2 YFSETQ. Trimming stripped 4 bases from V and 1 base from J, with 14 bases between. CDR3 residues: CASSLGHPRNTGELFF. The CDR3 DNA reads as TGCGCCAGCAGCCTGGGACACCCGAGGAACACCGGGGAGCTGTTTTTT.

The chain recombines TRBV7-8 with TRBJ1-5, with D tentatively TRBD1 (5 bases). This CDR3 has 14 residues. V was trimmed by 5 bases and J by 2 bases, leaving 10 bases between them. Germline CDR1 reads SGHVS; CDR2 reads FQNEAQ. DNA of the CDR3: TGTGCCAGCAGCCAGGGCGTCGGCAATCAGCCCCAGCATTTT. Protein product: CASSQGVGNQPQHF.